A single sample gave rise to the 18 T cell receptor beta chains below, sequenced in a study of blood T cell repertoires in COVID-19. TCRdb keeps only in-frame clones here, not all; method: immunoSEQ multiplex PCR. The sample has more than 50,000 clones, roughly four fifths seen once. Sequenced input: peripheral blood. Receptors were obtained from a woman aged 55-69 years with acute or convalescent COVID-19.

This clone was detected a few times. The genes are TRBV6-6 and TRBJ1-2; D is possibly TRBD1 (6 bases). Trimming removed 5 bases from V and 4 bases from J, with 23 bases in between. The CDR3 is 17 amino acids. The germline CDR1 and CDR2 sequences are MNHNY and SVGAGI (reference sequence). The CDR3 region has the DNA TGTGCCAGCAGTCCAACCCTTAGCCGGGGGGCTTTCTATGGCTACACCTTC. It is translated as CASSPTLSRGAFYGYTF.

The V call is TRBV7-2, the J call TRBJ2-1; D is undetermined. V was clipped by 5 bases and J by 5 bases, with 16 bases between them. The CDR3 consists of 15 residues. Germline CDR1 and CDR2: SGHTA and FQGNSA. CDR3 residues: CASSHGLGRHNEQFF. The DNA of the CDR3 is TGTGCCAGCAGCCACGGCTTAGGCAGGCACAATGAGCAGTTCTTC.

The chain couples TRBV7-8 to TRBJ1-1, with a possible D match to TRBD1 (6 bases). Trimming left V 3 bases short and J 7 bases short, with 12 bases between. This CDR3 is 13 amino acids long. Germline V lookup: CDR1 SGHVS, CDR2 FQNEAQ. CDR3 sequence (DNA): TGTGCCAGCAGCTTTGGGACATCTCTTGAAGCTTTCTTT. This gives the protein CASSFGTSLEAFF.

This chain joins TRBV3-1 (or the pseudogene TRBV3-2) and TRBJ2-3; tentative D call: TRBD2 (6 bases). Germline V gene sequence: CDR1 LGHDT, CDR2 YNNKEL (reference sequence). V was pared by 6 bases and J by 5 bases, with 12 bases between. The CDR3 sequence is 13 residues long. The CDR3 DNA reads TGTGCCAGCAGAGCGGCGGGGCGAGATACGCAGTATTTT. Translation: CASRAAGRDTQYF.

The CDR3 is CASSRGTAQNYEEQYF. The CDR3 bases are TGTGCCAGCAGCCGCGGGACGGCTCAAAACTACGAAGAGCAGTACTTC. This rearrangement joins TRBV6-6 to TRBJ2-7, with D possibly matching TRBD2 (6 bases). Trimming shortened V by 6 bases and J by 7 bases, and 25 bases separated the two germline ends. Germline V gene data show CDR1 as MNHNY and CDR2 as SVGAGI (reference sequence). The CDR3 has 16 amino acids.

The CDR3 nucleotides are TGTGCCAGCAGTTACGGCCAGGGTACTGAAGCTTTCTTT. Its protein is CASSYGQGTEAFF. The genes are TRBV6-6 and TRBJ1-1; D might be TRBD1 (5 bases). This CDR3 comprises 13 residues. The germline CDR1 and CDR2 sequences are MNHNY and SVGAGI (reference sequence). Trimming removed 2 bases from V and 5 bases from J, with 9 bases in between.

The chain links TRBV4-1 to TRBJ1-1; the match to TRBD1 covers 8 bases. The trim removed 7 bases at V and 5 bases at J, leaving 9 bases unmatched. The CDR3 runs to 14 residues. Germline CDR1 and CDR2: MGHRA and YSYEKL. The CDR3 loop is CASTWGQEKTEAFF. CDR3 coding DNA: TGCGCCAGCACCTGGGGACAGGAGAAGACTGAAGCTTTCTTT.

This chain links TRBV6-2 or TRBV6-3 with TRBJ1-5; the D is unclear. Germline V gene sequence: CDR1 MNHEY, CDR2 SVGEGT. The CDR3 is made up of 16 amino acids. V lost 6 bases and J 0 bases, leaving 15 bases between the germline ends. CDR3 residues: CASSPSAGFSNQPQHF. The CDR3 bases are TGTGCCAGCAGCCCTTCGGCAGGTTTTAGCAATCAGCCCCAGCATTTT.

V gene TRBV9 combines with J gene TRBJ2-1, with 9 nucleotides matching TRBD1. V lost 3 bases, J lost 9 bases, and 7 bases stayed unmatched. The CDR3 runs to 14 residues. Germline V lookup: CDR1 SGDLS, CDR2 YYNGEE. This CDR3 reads CASSEGTGLSEQFF. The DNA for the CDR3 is TGTGCCAGCAGCGAGGGGACAGGGTTGAGTGAGCAGTTCTTC.

The CDR3 DNA sequence: TGCGCCAGCAGCATAGGGACTAGCGGGAGTGGAGAGACCCAGTACTTC. The encoded protein is CASSIGTSGSGETQYF. The V and J genes are TRBV5-1 and TRBJ2-5, with 14 bases that match TRBD2. Germline-derived CDR1 and CDR2 are SGHRS and YFSETQ. This CDR3 spans 16 amino acids. V trimming: 4 bases; J trimming: 4 bases; junction bases outside the gene matches: 6. The entire variable domain, with the rest obtained from reference TRBV5-1 and TRBJ2-5, is as follows: KAGVTQTPRYLIKTRGQQVTLSCSPISGHRSVSWYQQTPGQGLQFLFEYFSETQRNKGNFPGRFSGRQFSNSRSEMNVSTLELGDSALYLCASSIGTSGSGETQYFGPGTRLLVL.

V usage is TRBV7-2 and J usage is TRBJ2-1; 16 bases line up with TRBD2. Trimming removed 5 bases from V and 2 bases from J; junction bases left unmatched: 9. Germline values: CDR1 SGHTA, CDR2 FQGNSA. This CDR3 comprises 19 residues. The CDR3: CASSRRGTSGGGTYNEQFF. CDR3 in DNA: TGTGCCAGCAGCCGGAGAGGGACTAGCGGGGGGGGGACCTACAATGAGCAGTTCTTC.

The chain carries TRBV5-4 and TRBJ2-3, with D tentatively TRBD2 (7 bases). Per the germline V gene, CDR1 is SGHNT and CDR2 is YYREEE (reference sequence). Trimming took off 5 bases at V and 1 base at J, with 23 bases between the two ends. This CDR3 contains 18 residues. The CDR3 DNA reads TGTGCCAGCAGGCCTGGGGGGGGCGCTAGCATCGGCACAGATACGCAGTATTTT. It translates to CASRPGGGASIGTDTQYF.

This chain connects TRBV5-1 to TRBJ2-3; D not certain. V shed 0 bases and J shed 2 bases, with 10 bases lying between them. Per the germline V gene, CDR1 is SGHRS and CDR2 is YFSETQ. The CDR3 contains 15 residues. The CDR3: CASSLDRSPTDTQYF. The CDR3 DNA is TGCGCCAGCAGCTTGGATCGTAGCCCCACAGATACGCAGTATTTT.

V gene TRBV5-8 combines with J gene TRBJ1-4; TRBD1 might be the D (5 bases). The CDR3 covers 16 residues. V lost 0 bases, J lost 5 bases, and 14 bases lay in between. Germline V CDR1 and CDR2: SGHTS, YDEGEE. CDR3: CASSLAGGAGNEKLFF. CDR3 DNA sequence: TGTGCCAGCAGCTTGGCCGGTGGGGCAGGCAATGAAAAACTGTTTTTT.

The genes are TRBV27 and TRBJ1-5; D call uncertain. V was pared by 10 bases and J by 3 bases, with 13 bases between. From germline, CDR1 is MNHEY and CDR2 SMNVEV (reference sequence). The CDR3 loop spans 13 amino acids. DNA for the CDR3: TGTGCCACCCGGGGTTTCCTCAATCAGCCCCAGCATTTT. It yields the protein CATRGFLNQPQHF.

The CDR3 sequence: CASRARTTGGTEAFF. CDR3 coding DNA: TGTGCCAGCAGAGCCAGAACGACAGGGGGCACTGAAGCTTTCTTT. V usage is TRBV7-2 and J usage is TRBJ1-1, with TRBD1 identical over 9 bases. Germline CDR1 reads SGHTA; CDR2 reads FQGNSA. CDR3 size: 15 residues. With V trimmed by 6 bases and J by 4 bases, 9 bases remained unmatched.

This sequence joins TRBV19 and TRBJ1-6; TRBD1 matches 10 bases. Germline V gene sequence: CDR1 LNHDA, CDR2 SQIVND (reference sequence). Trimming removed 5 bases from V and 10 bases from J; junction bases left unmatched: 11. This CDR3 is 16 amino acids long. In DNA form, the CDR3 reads TGTGCCAGTAGTTCCTTCTCCGGGACAGGGGTATCACCCCTCCACTTT. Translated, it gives CASSSFSGTGVSPLHF.

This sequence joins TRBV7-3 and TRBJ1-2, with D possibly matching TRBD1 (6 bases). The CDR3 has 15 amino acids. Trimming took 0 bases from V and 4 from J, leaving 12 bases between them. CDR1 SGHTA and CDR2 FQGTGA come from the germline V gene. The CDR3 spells CASSLTRDTRYGYTF. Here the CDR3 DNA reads TGTGCCAGCAGCTTAACCAGGGACACACGCTATGGCTACACCTTC.